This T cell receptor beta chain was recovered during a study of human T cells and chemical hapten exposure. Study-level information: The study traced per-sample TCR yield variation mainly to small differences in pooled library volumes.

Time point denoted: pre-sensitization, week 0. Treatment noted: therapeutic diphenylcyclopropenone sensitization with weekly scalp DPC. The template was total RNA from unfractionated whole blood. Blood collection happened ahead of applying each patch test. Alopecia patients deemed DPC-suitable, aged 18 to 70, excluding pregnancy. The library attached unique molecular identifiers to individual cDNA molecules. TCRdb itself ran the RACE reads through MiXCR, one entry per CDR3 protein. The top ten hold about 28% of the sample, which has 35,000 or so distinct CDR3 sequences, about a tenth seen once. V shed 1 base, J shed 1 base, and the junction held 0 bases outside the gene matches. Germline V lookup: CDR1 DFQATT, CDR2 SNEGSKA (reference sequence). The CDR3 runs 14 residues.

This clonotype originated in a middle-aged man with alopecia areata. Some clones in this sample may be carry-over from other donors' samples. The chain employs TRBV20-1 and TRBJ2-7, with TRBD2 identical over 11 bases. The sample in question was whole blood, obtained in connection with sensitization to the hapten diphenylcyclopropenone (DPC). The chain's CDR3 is CSARGTSGSYEQYF. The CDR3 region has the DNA TGCAGTGCTAGAGGGACTAGCGGGTCCTACGAGCAGTACTTC.